Below, 14 T cell receptor beta chains from the same sample are listed, as sequenced in a study of HIV-infected children after antiretroviral therapy interruption (dated by TCRdb to the late 2010s). Library generation was performed with 3' RACE. TCRdb records Illumina MiSeq as the sequencer. To correct PCR amplification bias, TCR libraries were generated from RNA with a 3' RACE protocol that used unique molecular identifiers. The public reads were quality trimmed at Q25 with fastp and then assembled into clones with MiXCR by TCRdb, keeping productive beta chains. Under each unique CDR3 protein, matching rows form one entry showing the most common genes and DNA. This sample holds about 89,000 distinct CDR3 sequences; approximately 6.9% were observed only once. Of the sample, around 1.1% is held by the ten largest clones. The sample's treatment or condition, from its label and the paper: PENTA 11 planned treatment interruption arm or continuous ART arm.

Sequencing used CD45RA+ CD4+ T cells from PBMCs, pooled from several time points, obtained from a donor given antiretroviral therapy, either interrupted or continuous. Sample cell subset or site, as interpreted from the label and publication: naive CD4+ CD45RA+ CD45RO- T cells. These receptors were taken from a pool of human donors with HIV.

The genes are TRBV29-1 and TRBJ2-2; 7 bases map to TRBD2. This CDR3 contains 12 residues. The V gene end was trimmed by 7 bases and the J gene end by 7 bases; junction bases not matched to a gene: 6. Germline CDR1 SQVTM, CDR2 ANQGSEA. In DNA form, the CDR3 reads TGCAGCGCCGAGGGAGGGATCGGGGAGCTGTTTTTT. It translates to CSAEGGIGELFF.

This clonotype was seen only a few times. The chain employs TRBV6-4 and TRBJ2-3; D is uncertain. This CDR3 contains 13 residues. The germline gives CDR1 MRHNA, CDR2 SNTAGT. V lost 2 bases and J 8 bases, leaving 11 bases between the germline ends. CDR3 coding DNA: TGTGCCAGCAGTGACGGGCTCCCAGTTACGCAGTATTTT. Translation gives CASSDGLPVTQYF.

This clonotype was counted between two and nine times. The chain couples TRBV4-2 to TRBJ2-3, with 13 bases fitting TRBD2. V gave up 3 bases and J gave up 4 bases; unmatched junction bases: 4. This CDR3 has 16 amino acids. Germline V gives CDR1 LGHNA, CDR2 YNFKEQ. This CDR3 reads CASSQGTSGVSDTQYF. DNA for the CDR3: TGTGCCAGCAGCCAGGGGACTAGCGGGGTTTCAGATACGCAGTATTTT.

This clonotype appeared a few times. This may stem from a read error, because a much larger clone lies one nucleotide away. This chain links TRBV5-8 with TRBJ1-1; D is unclear. The germline CDR1 and CDR2 sequences are SGHTS and YDEGEE. Trimming took 4 bases from V and 1 from J, leaving 11 bases between them. The CDR3 extends over 14 amino acids. DNA of the CDR3: TGTGCCAGCAGCCCCTGGACGAGGAACACTGAAGCTTTCTTT. Its protein is CASSPWTRNTEAFF.

This clonotype was counted a few times. V is TRBV10-2 and J is TRBJ2-7; no firm D call. There are 13 residues in the CDR3. Looked up from germline, CDR1 is WSHSY and CDR2 is SAAADI. V lost 2 bases and J lost 3, with 8 bases in between. CDR3 in amino acids: CASSEPPHYEQYF. CDR3 in DNA: TGCGCCAGCAGTGAGCCCCCCCACTACGAGCAGTACTTC.

This clonotype was counted at least ten times. The chain joins TRBV20-1 to TRBJ1-1; 8 bases align to TRBD1. The CDR3 has 14 amino acids. Trimming took 3 bases from V and 0 from J; bases not matched to a gene: 3. From germline, CDR1 is DFQATT and CDR2 SNEGSKA (reference sequence). CDR3 in DNA: TGCAGTGCTAGGAACAGGGGGATGAACACTGAAGCTTTCTTT. Its translation: CSARNRGMNTEAFF.

In this sample, this clonotype turned up many times. The chain links TRBV12-3 or TRBV12-4 to TRBJ2-3; D gene ambiguous. This CDR3 contains 14 residues. Trimming cost V 2 bases and J 2 bases, with 8 bases left between them. The CDR3 DNA reads as TGTGCCAGCAGTTTAATGCTAGTCACAGATACGCAGTATTTT. This encodes CASSLMLVTDTQYF.

This clonotype came up a few times. The chain has TRBV20-1 and TRBJ2-3; D is tentatively TRBD1 or TRBD2 (5 bases each). Germline V gene lookup returns CDR1 DFQATT and CDR2 SNEGSKA (reference sequence). The V gene lost 5 bases and the J gene lost 4 bases, with 7 bases spanning the gap. The CDR3 consists of 11 residues. For the CDR3, the DNA is TGCAGTGCTGGGACCGCAGATACGCAGTATTTT. Translating gives CSAGTADTQYF.

V usage is TRBV4-3 and J usage is TRBJ2-7; 9 bases are a match to TRBD1. CDR1 and CDR2 from the germline V gene are LGHNA and YSLEER. V dropped 4 bases and J dropped 2; count of bases not matched to a gene: 9. There are 16 residues in the CDR3. CDR3 protein: CASSPIAGTGTYEQYF. DNA of the CDR3: TGCGCCAGCAGCCCGATTGCCGGGACAGGGACCTACGAGCAGTACTTC.

This clonotype was observed at least ten times. The chain carries TRBV2 and TRBJ2-3, with D perhaps matching TRBD1 (6 bases). This CDR3 contains 15 residues. In germline, CDR1 is SNHLY, CDR2 FYNNEI. The V gene lost 7 bases and the J gene lost 2 bases, with 16 bases spanning the gap. CDR3: CASTLRRQDTDTQYF. CDR3 sequence (DNA): TGTGCCAGCACGCTTCGGAGACAGGACACAGATACGCAGTATTTT.

The chain uses TRBV10-3 and TRBJ1-1, with a possible D match to TRBD1 (6 bases). The CDR3 extends over 13 amino acids. The germline V gene has CDR1 ENHRY and CDR2 SYGVKD. Trimming pared 10 bases from V and 5 bases from J, leaving 17 bases between. CDR3 nucleotides: TGTGCCACCGGCGGAAGGGGGGGTACTGAAGCTTTCTTT. Its translation: CATGGRGGTEAFF.

This clonotype showed up many times. This CDR3 reads CASSVGAGNTGELFF. CDR3 DNA sequence: TGTGCCAGCAGCGTAGGAGCGGGGAACACCGGGGAGCTGTTTTTT. J is TRBJ2-2 and V is TRBV9; weak D call: TRBD2 (6 bases). Trimming shortened V by 0 bases and J by 1 base, and 7 bases separated the two germline ends. The CDR3 covers 15 residues. CDR1 is SGDLS and CDR2 is YYNGEE in the germline V gene.

This clonotype occurred many times. The chain joins TRBV21-1 to TRBJ2-1; TRBD1 was called by the table and not checked on the DNA. TRBV21-1 is deemed a pseudogene. This CDR3 comprises 16 residues. In DNA, the CDR3 is TGTGCCAGCAGGGGCAACGGGGACAGGGGCCTGAATGAGCAGTTCTTC. Translating it yields CASRGNGDRGLNEQFF.

The gene calls are TRBV29-1 and TRBJ1-1, with D unclear. This CDR3 region has 11 residues. Germline V gene data show CDR1 as SQVTM and CDR2 as ANQGSEA. The ends were cut back, 4 bases at V and 6 bases at J, with 9 bases in the middle. CDR3 sequence reads: CSVGRGSEAFF. The CDR3 nucleotides read TGCAGCGTTGGGCGGGGTTCTGAAGCTTTCTTT. The variable domain in full, with the rest retrieved from reference TRBV29-1 and TRBJ1-1, is SAVISQKPSRDICQRGTSLTIQCQVDSQVTMMFWYRQQPGQSLTLIATANQGSEATYESGFVIDKFPISRPNLTFSTLTVSNMSPEDSSIYLCSVGRGSEAFFGQGTRLTVV.